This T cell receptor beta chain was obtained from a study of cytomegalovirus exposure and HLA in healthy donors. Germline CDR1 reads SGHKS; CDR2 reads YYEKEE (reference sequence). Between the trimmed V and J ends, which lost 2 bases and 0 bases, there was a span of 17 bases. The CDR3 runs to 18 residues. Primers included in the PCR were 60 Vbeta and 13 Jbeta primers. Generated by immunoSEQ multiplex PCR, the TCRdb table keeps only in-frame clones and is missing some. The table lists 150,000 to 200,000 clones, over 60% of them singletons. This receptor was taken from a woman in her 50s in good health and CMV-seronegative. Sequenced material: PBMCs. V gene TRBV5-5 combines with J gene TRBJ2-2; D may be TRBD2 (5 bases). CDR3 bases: TGTGCCAGCAGCTTAGAAATCGGCGGGCCTGCGAACACCGGGGAGCTGTTTTTT. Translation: CASSLEIGGPANTGELFF. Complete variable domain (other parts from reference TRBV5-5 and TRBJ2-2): DAGVTQSPTHLIKTRGQQVTLRCSPISGHKSVSWYQQVLGQGPQFIFQYYEKEERGRGNFPDRFSARQFPNYSSELNVNALLLGDSALYLCASSLEIGGPANTGELFFGEGSRLTVL.